Below, 17 T cell receptor beta chains from the same sample are listed, as sequenced in a study of cytomegalovirus exposure and HLA in healthy donors. Primers: 60 Vbeta forward and 13 Jbeta reverse. Profiling relied on immunoSEQ multiplex PCR, and the TCRdb table lists in-frame clones only, not all of them. The sample data list about 110,000 clones. Input material: PBMCs. Receptors were obtained from a man between 25 and 39 years old in good health and CMV-seronegative.

The chain has TRBV4-3 and TRBJ2-1; TRBD1 might be the D (6 bases). Germline loops: CDR1 LGHNA, CDR2 YSLEER. V was clipped by 4 bases and J by 6 bases, with 22 bases between them. CDR3 length: 17 residues. CDR3 sequence reads: CASSPLQTGQTGNEQFF. Written as DNA, the CDR3 is TGCGCCAGCAGCCCCCTCCAGACCGGACAGACGGGCAATGAGCAGTTCTTC.

V usage is TRBV7-8 and J usage is TRBJ1-1, with D tentatively TRBD1 (6 bases). V gave up 2 bases and J gave up 7 bases, with 17 bases separating them. The CDR3 is made up of 15 amino acids. Germline loops: CDR1 SGHVS, CDR2 FQNEAQ. CDR3 DNA sequence: TGTGCCAGCAGCTTAAATACCGGGGGGCCGTTTGAAGCTTTCTTT. Translated: CASSLNTGGPFEAFF.

The V call is TRBV30, the J call TRBJ1-5; no firm D call. Between the trimmed V and J ends, which lost 2 bases and 11 bases, there was a span of 16 bases. The CDR3 runs 13 residues. Looked up from germline, CDR1 is GTSNPN and CDR2 is SVGIG (reference sequence). The CDR3 DNA follows: TGTGCCTGGAGTACGGTCCCGCTCCCAACCCAGCATTTT. Translated: CAWSTVPLPTQHF. Together with reference TRBV30 and TRBJ1-5, the CDR3 gives the full variable domain: SQTIHQWPATLVQPVGSPLSLECTVEGTSNPNLYWYRQAAGRGLQLLFYSVGIGQISSEVPQNLSASRPQDRQFILSSKKLLLSDSGFYLCAWSTVPLPTQHFGDGTRLSIL.

The rearrangement uses TRBV19 and TRBJ1-1; possible D gene TRBD1, 5 bases. Germline V lookup: CDR1 LNHDA, CDR2 SQIVND (reference sequence). This CDR3 spans 14 amino acids. The V gene lost 6 bases and the J gene lost 8 bases, with 19 bases spanning the gap. CDR3 bases: TGTGCCAGTAGGGCAGGGAGGGAAAGTCAGGAAGCTTTCTTT. The encoded protein is CASRAGRESQEAFF.

The chain links TRBV7-9 to TRBJ2-1, with D perhaps matching TRBD1 (5 bases). This CDR3 contains 17 residues. Between the trimmed V and J ends, which lost 1 base and 1 base, there was a span of 14 bases. Germline loops: CDR1 SEHNR, CDR2 FQNEAQ (reference sequence). The CDR3 loop is CASSLDPLQVSYNEQFF. For the CDR3, the DNA is TGTGCCAGCAGCTTAGATCCCTTACAGGTATCCTACAATGAGCAGTTCTTC.

The rearrangement joins TRBV5-4 to TRBJ2-1, with a weak D call TRBD2 (7 bases). This CDR3 spans 18 amino acids. Trimming stripped 3 bases from V and 0 bases from J, with 19 bases between. Germline V gives CDR1 SGHNT, CDR2 YYREEE (reference sequence). CDR3 sequence reads: CASSSRGASLSSYNEQFF. The CDR3 DNA sequence: TGTGCCAGCAGCTCCCGGGGGGCTTCCCTGAGCTCCTACAATGAGCAGTTCTTC. Full variable domain (missing parts from reference TRBV5-4 and TRBJ2-1): ETGVTQSPTHLIKTRGQQVTLRCSSQSGHNTVSWYQQALGQGPQFIFQYYREEENGRGNFPPRFSGLQFPNYSSELNVNALELDDSALYLCASSSRGASLSSYNEQFFGPGTRLTVL.

The V and J genes are TRBV10-3 and TRBJ2-5; maybe TRBD2 (5 bases). CDR1 and CDR2 (germline): ENHRY, SYGVKD. The CDR3 extends over 12 amino acids. Trimming removed 0 bases at V and 8 bases at J, with 7 bases between. Here the CDR3 DNA reads TGTGCCATCAGTGAGTCGGGAGAAACCCAGTACTTC. Translation: CAISESGETQYF.

The chain combines TRBV5-6 with TRBJ2-5, with D maybe TRBD2 (5 bases). V lost 0 bases to trimming and J lost 5 bases, with 14 bases between them. Germline assignment: CDR1 SGHDT and CDR2 YYEEEE. The CDR3 is 15 residues long. CDR3 sequence reads: CASSLERSWLETQYF. The CDR3 coding sequence is TGTGCCAGCAGCTTGGAGCGGAGTTGGCTGGAGACCCAGTACTTC.

The chain uses TRBV4-1 and TRBJ1-2, with 7 bases that match TRBD1. Germline CDR1 is MGHRA and CDR2 is YSYEKL. The CDR3 covers 15 residues. After removal of 1 base from V and 2 bases from J, the junction contained 4 bases not matched to a gene. This CDR3 reads CASSQALTGNYGYTF. The DNA for the CDR3 is TGCGCCAGCAGCCAAGCCTTGACAGGGAACTATGGCTACACCTTC.

The chain links TRBV18 to TRBJ2-7; no definite D call. The CDR3 loop spans 12 amino acids. Trimming took 3 bases from V and 2 from J, leaving 5 bases between them. Germline values: CDR1 KGHSH, CDR2 LQKENI. The CDR3 nucleotides read TGTGCCAGCTCACCCCAGACCTACGAGCAGTACTTC. This sequence encodes CASSPQTYEQYF.

The chain employs TRBV19 and TRBJ2-7, with 7 nucleotides matching TRBD1. The CDR3 is 13 residues long. V gave up 5 bases and J gave up 3 bases; unmatched junction bases: 4. The germline CDR1 and CDR2 sequences are LNHDA and SQIVND (reference sequence). In DNA form, the CDR3 reads TGTGCCAGTAGTGCGACAGGGATCTACGAGCAGTACTTC. Translating gives CASSATGIYEQYF.

The V call is TRBV4-1, the J call TRBJ1-2, with TRBD1 matching over 8 bases. J lost 3 bases, V lost 5 bases, and 11 bases had no gene match. The length of the CDR3 is 16 residues. Germline values: CDR1 MGHRA, CDR2 YSYEKL. The CDR3: CASSNPPGQAYYGYTF. CDR3 DNA sequence: TGCGCCAGCAGCAATCCTCCGGGACAGGCTTACTATGGCTACACCTTC.

The gene calls are TRBV19 and TRBJ2-5; TRBD2 aligns across 7 bases. CDR3 size: 14 residues. The junction had 8 bases not matched to a gene; V was cut back by 5 bases and J by 5 bases. Germline assignment: CDR1 LNHDA and CDR2 SQIVND (reference sequence). Here the CDR3 DNA reads TGTGCCAGTAGTGGACTAGTAAGCTCGGAGACCCAGTACTTC. Translated, it gives CASSGLVSSETQYF.

V usage is TRBV15 and J usage is TRBJ2-3, with 10 bases identical to TRBD2. V dropped 5 bases and J dropped 8; count of bases not matched to a gene: 16. The CDR3 runs 17 residues. Per germline, CDR1 LNHNV and CDR2 YYDKDF (reference sequence). Here the CDR3 reads CATSSRPGSGGAGTQYF. For the CDR3, the DNA is TGTGCCACCAGCTCCCGCCCGGGAAGCGGGGGGGCAGGTACGCAGTATTTT.

The gene calls are TRBV28 and TRBJ1-1, with a weak D call TRBD1 (5 bases). Germline CDR1 is MDHEN and CDR2 is SYDVKM. The CDR3 is made up of 16 amino acids. V lost 2 bases, J lost 4 bases, and 17 bases lay in between. CDR3 protein: CASSLTPGGASTEAFF. The CDR3 DNA is TGTGCCAGCAGTTTAACCCCAGGAGGGGCAAGCACTGAAGCTTTCTTT.

The V call is TRBV5-1, the J call TRBJ1-2; D gene uncertain. The CDR3 has 14 residues. Per germline, CDR1 SGHRS and CDR2 YFSETQ. V lost 0 bases and J 5 bases, leaving 11 bases between the germline ends. CDR3 nucleotide sequence: TGCGCCAGCAGCTTGGCCGTAACTGCTTATGGCTACACCTTC. This sequence encodes CASSLAVTAYGYTF. Full variable domain (rest looked up from reference TRBV5-1 and TRBJ1-2): KAGVTQTPRYLIKTRGQQVTLSCSPISGHRSVSWYQQTPGQGLQFLFEYFSETQRNKGNFPGRFSGRQFSNSRSEMNVSTLELGDSALYLCASSLAVTAYGYTFGSGTRLTVV.

V usage is TRBV19 and J usage is TRBJ1-4, with 7 bases lining up with TRBD1. The CDR3 is 18 residues long. Germline assignment: CDR1 LNHDA and CDR2 SQIVND (reference sequence). V was clipped by 9 bases and J by 1 base; unmatched bases: 17. CDR3 sequence reads: CARLLGQLERITNEKLFF. CDR3 in DNA: TGTGCCAGACTCCTGGGACAGCTAGAACGAATAACTAATGAAAAACTGTTTTTT.